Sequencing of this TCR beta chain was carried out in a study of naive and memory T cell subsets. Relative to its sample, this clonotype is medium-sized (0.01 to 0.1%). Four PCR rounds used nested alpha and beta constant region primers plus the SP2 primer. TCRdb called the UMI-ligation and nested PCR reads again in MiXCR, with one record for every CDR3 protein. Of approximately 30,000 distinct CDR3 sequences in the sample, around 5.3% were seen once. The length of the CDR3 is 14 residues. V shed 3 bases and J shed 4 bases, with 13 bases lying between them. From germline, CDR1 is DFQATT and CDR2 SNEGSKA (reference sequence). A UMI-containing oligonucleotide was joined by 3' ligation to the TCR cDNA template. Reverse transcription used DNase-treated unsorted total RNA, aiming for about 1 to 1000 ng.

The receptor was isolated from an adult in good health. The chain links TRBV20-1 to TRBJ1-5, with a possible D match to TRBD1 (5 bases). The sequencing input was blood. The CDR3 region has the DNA TGCAGTGCTAGTCGGGGCCAAGGTAATCAGCCCCAGCATTTT. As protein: CSASRGQGNQPQHF.